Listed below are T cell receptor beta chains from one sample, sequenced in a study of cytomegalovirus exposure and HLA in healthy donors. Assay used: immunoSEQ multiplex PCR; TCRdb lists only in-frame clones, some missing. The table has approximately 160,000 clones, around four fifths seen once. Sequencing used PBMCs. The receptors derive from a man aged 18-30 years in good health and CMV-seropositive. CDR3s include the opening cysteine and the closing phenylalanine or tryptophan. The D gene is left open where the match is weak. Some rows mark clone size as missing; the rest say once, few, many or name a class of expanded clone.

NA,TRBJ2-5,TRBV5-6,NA,CASSQEDNREETQYF,TGTGCCAGCAGCCAGGAGGACAATCGGGAGGAGACCCAGTACTTC
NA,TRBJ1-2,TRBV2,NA,CASSEYRVSDYGYTF,TGTGCCAGCAGTGAATACAGGGTTTCAGACTATGGCTACACCTTC
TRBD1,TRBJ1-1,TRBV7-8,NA,CASSLQGVDTEAFF,TGTGCCAGCAGCTTACAGGGGGTTGACACTGAAGCTTTCTTT
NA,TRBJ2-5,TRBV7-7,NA,CASTPGVGKTQYF,TGTGCCAGCACCCCCGGGGTGGGAAAGACCCAGTACTTC
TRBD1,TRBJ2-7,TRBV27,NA,CASSFNAPGQGRGSRSYEQYF,TGTGCCAGCAGTTTCAACGCCCCGGGACAGGGGAGGGGATCTCGCTCCTACGAGCAGTACTTC
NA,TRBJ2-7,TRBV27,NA,CASSRRDWTYEQYF,TGTGCCAGCAGTAGACGGGACTGGACCTACGAGCAGTACTTC
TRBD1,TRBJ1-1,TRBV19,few,CASSPRQGRKRYTEAFF,TGTGCCAGTAGTCCCCGACAGGGGAGAAAGCGATACACTGAAGCTTTCTTT
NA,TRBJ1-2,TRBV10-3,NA,CAISEIRGGYTF,TGTGCCATCAGTGAGATCCGAGGAGGCTACACCTTC
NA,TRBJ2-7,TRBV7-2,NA,CASSLFTEWYF,TGTGCCAGCAGCTTATTCACAGAATGGTACTTC
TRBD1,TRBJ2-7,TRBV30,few,CAGRDSSYEQYF,TGTGCCGGCCGGGACAGCTCCTACGAGCAGTACTTC
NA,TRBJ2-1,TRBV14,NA,CASSHRSGDYYNEQFF,TGTGCCAGCAGCCATCGTAGCGGTGATTACTACAATGAGCAGTTCTTC
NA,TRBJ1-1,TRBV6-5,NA,CASGRALNTEAFF,TGTGCCAGCGGCAGGGCCCTGAACACTGAAGCTTTCTTT
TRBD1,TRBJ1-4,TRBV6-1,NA,CASSTGDEKLFF,TGTGCCAGCAGTACAGGGGATGAAAAACTGTTTTTT
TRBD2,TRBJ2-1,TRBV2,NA,CACKGGGRALNEQFF,TGTGCCTGCAAAGGTGGCGGGAGGGCCCTAAATGAGCAGTTCTTC
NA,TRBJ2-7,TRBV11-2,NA,CASSFGGGFYEQYF,TGTGCCAGCAGCTTTGGCGGTGGCTTCTACGAGCAGTACTTC
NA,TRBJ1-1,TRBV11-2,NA,CASSLEGGYRNTEAFF,TGTGCCAGCAGCTTAGAGGGTGGGTACAGGAATACTGAAGCTTTCTTT
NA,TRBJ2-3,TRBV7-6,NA,CASRSTGGMADTQYF,TGTGCCAGCAGGTCGACAGGTGGTATGGCAGATACGCAGTATTTT
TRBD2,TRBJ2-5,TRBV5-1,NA,CASSTGLVGGNQETQYF,TGCGCCAGCAGCACAGGACTAGTGGGGGGAAACCAAGAGACCCAGTACTTC
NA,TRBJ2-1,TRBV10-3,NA,CAIGSDRDTYNEQFF,TGTGCCATCGGATCAGATCGGGACACTTACAATGAGCAGTTCTTC
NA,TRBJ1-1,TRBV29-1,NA,CSVVLGGGKAFF,TGCAGCGTTGTTTTAGGTGGCGGAAAAGCTTTCTTT
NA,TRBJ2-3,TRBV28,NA,CASSFMRDTQYF,TGTGCCAGCAGTTTCATGAGGGATACGCAGTATTTT
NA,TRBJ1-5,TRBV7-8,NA,CASSLRGARENDKGQPQHF,TGTGCCAGCAGCTTACGCGGCGCCAGGGAAAATGATAAGGGTCAGCCCCAGCATTTT
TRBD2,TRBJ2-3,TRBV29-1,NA,CSAGTSGRQGDTQYF,TGCAGCGCAGGGACTAGCGGGAGGCAAGGAGATACGCAGTATTTT
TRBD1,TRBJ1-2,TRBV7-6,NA,CASSLGQGYGYTF,TGTGCCAGCAGCTTGGGACAGGGGTATGGCTACACCTTC
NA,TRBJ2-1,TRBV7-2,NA,CASSLVYNYTEQFF,TGTGCCAGCAGCTTAGTGTACAACTACACTGAGCAGTTCTTC
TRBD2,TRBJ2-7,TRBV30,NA,CAWSLAAYEQYF,TGTGCCTGGAGTCTAGCGGCCTACGAGCAGTACTTC
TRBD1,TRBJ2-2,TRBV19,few,CASSIDIRDRGRRTGELFF,TGTGCCAGTAGTATAGACATCCGGGACAGGGGGCGCAGGACCGGGGAGCTGTTTTTT
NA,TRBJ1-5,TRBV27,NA,CASSLVNREPQHF,TGTGCCAGCAGTTTGGTGAACAGGGAACCCCAGCATTTT
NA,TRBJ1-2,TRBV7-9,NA,CASSLESRAGYTF,TGTGCCAGCAGCTTAGAATCGAGAGCTGGCTACACCTTC
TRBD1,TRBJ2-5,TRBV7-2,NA,CASSLGRGLGETQYF,TGTGCCAGCAGCTTAGGCAGGGGGCTGGGAGAGACCCAGTACTTC
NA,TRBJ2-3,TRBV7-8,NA,CASSFDSQIADTQYF,TGTGCCAGCAGCTTCGATAGCCAGATCGCAGATACGCAGTATTTT
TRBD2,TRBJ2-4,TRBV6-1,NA,CASSESGGQNIQYF,TGTGCCAGCAGTGAGTCGGGGGGGCAAAACATTCAGTACTTC
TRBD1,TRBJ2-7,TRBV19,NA,CASSIGVGGHEQYF,TGTGCCAGTAGTATAGGAGTAGGGGGCCACGAGCAGTACTTC
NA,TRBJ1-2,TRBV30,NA,CAWSSGTWYGYTF,TGTGCCTGGAGTAGCGGGACTTGGTATGGCTACACCTTC
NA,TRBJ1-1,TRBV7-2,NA,CASSLLGQRNTEAFF,TGTGCCAGCAGCTTACTTGGACAGAGGAACACTGAAGCTTTCTTT
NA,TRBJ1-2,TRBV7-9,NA,CASRAVGGYTF,TGTGCCAGCCGAGCGGTCGGGGGCTACACCTTC
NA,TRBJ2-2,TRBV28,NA,CASSFSAGETGKPVDSGELFF,TGTGCCAGCAGTTTTTCGGCCGGGGAGACAGGCAAACCCGTCGATTCCGGGGAGCTGTTTTTT
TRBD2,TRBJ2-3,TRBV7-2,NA,CASSFLAGPDTQYF,TGTGCCAGCAGCTTTCTAGCGGGACCAGATACGCAGTATTTT
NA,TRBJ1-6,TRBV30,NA,CAWNWGRNNSPLHF,TGTGCCTGGAACTGGGGGCGGAATAATTCACCCCTCCACTTT
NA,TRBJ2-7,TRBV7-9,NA,CASSSNARLIYEQYF,TGTGCCAGCAGCTCAAACGCCCGCCTAATCTACGAGCAGTACTTC
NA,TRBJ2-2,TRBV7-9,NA,CASSPTDRSTGELFF,TGTGCCAGCAGCCCGACGGACAGAAGCACCGGGGAGCTGTTTTTT
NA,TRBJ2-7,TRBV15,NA,CATSRDPGYEQYF,TGTGCCACCAGCAGAGATCCGGGGTACGAGCAGTACTTC
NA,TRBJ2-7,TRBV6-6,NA,CASSYSRSTDEQYF,TGTGCCAGCAGTTACTCGAGGTCGACCGACGAGCAGTACTTC
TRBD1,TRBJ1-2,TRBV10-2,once,CASRRQGEGYGYTF,TGCGCCAGCCGCCGACAGGGAGAGGGCTATGGCTACACCTTC
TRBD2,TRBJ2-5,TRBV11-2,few,CASSLFGTSGTVETQYF,TGTGCCAGCAGCTTATTTGGGACTAGCGGGACAGTAGAGACCCAGTACTTC
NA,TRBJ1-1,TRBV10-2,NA,CASSAKAHPTGNLEAFF,TGCGCCAGCAGTGCTAAGGCCCACCCCACGGGAAACCTTGAAGCTTTCTTT